This paragraph covers one TCR beta chain sequence. This sample is drawn from a study of blood T cell repertoires in COVID-19. Using immunoSEQ multiplex PCR, the repertoire was profiled, and TCRdb retains in-frame clones only, with some absent. The table lists about 54,000 clones, roughly four fifths of them singletons, with about 2% in the top ten. Germline V lookup: CDR1 SGHKS, CDR2 YYEKEE (reference sequence). The CDR3 totals 15 residues. V lost 2 bases to trimming and J lost 1 base, with 12 bases between them. The genes are TRBV5-5 and TRBJ1-2, with D possibly TRBD1 on 6 matching bases. The sample comprised peripheral blood. The TCR sequence derives from an older woman with acute or convalescent COVID-19. The CDR3 nucleotides are TGTGCCAGCAGCTTAGGACAGTTTATTAACTATGGCTACACCTTC. Translating it yields CASSLGQFINYGYTF. Using reference TRBV5-5 and TRBJ1-2 for the parts outside the CDR3, the full variable domain is DAGVTQSPTHLIKTRGQQVTLRCSPISGHKSVSWYQQVLGQGPQFIFQYYEKEERGRGNFPDRFSARQFPNYSSELNVNALLLGDSALYLCASSLGQFINYGYTFGSGTRLTVV.